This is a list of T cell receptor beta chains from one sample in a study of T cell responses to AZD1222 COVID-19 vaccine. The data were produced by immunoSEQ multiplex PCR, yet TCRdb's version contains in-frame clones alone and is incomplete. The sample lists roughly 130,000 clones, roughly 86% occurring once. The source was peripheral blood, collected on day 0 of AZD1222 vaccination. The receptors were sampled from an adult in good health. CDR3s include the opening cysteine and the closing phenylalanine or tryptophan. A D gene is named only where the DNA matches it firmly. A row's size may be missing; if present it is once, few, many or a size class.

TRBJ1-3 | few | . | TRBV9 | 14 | CASSGGSPGNTIYF | TGTGCCAGCAGCGGGGGCTCCCCTGGAAACACCATATATTTT
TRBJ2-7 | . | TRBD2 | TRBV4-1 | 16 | CASSQEYSGSSYEQYF | TGCGCCAGCAGCCAAGAATATAGCGGGAGCTCCTACGAGCAGTACTTC
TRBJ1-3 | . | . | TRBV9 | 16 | CASSVDQGSSGNTIYF | TGTGCCAGCAGCGTAGATCAGGGCTCCTCTGGAAACACCATATATTTT
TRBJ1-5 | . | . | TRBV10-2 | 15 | CASSEFHLSNQPQHF | TGCGCCAGCAGTGAGTTCCATCTTAGCAATCAGCCCCAGCATTTT
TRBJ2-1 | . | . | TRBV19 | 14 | CASSPSGLGGEQFF | TGTGCCAGTAGTCCAAGCGGACTAGGGGGTGAGCAGTTCTTC
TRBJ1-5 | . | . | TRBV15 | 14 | CATTQGRSNQPQHF | TGTGCCACCACTCAGGGCCGGAGCAATCAGCCCCAGCATTTT
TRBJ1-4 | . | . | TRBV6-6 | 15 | CASSVPARGGEKLFF | TGTGCCAGCAGCGTACCGGCCAGGGGAGGCGAAAAACTGTTTTTT
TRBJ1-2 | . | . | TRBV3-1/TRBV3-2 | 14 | CASSQDGVSYGYTF | TGTGCCAGCAGCCAGGATGGGGTCTCCTATGGCTACACCTTC
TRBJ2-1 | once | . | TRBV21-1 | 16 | CASSTLQREAGNEQFF | TGTGCCAGCAGCACCCTACAACGGGAGGCCGGCAATGAGCAGTTCTTC
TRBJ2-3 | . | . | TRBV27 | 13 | CASSFQGTDTQYF | TGTGCCAGCAGTTTTCAGGGGACAGATACGCAGTATTTT
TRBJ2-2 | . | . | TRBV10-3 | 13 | CAIWDGNTGELFF | TGTGCCATTTGGGACGGGAACACCGGGGAGCTGTTTTTT
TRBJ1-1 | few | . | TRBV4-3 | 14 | CASSQDIIGTEAFF | TGCGCCAGCAGCCAAGATATTATAGGTACTGAAGCTTTCTTT
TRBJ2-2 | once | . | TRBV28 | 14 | CASSLPRVSGELFF | TGTGCCAGCAGTCTCCCCCGGGTTAGCGGGGAGCTGTTTTTT
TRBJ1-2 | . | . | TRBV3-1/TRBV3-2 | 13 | CASHGRGKRGYTF | TGTGCCAGCCACGGTAGAGGGAAGCGTGGCTACACCTTC
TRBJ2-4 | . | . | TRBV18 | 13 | CASSRQGRSIQYF | TGTGCCAGCTCACGGCAGGGTAGGAGCATTCAGTACTTC
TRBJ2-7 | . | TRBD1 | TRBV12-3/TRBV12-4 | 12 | CASRLDRGGQYF | TGTGCCAGCAGATTAGACAGGGGTGGGCAGTACTTC
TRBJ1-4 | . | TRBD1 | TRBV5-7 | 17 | CASSLETTTGDEEKLFF | TGTGCCAGCAGCCTCGAAACGACGACAGGGGACGAGGAAAAACTGTTTTTT
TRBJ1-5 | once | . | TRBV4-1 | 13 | CASSQRLNQPQHF | TGCGCCAGCAGCCAACGGCTTAATCAGCCCCAGCATTTT
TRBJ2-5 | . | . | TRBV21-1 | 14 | CASSKNTAQETQYF | TGTGCCAGCAGCAAAAATACAGCCCAAGAGACCCAGTACTTC
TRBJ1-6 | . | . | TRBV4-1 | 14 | CASSQVHSSPPLHF | TGCGCCAGCAGCCAGGTTCATAGCTCTCCACCCCTCCACTTT
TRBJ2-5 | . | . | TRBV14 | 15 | CASSLVSGSVETQYF | TGTGCCAGCAGCCTCGTCTCCGGCAGTGTGGAGACCCAGTACTTC
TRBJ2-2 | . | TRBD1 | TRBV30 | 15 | CAWLPGQKNTGELFF | TGTGCCTGGCTACCGGGACAGAAGAACACCGGGGAGCTGTTTTTT
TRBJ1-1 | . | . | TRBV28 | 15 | CASSFLRSVNTEAFF | TGTGCCAGCAGTTTTTTAAGGTCTGTGAACACTGAAGCTTTCTTT
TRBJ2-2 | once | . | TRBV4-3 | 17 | CASSQDPLGGATGELFF | TGCGCCAGCAGCCAAGACCCCCTAGGGGGGGCCACCGGGGAGCTGTTTTTT
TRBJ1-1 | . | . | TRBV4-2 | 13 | CASSQAGPTEAFF | TGTGCCAGCAGCCAAGCGGGGCCCACTGAAGCTTTCTTT
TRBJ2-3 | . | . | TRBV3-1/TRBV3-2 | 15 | CASSQAGPRSDTQYF | TGTGCCAGCAGCCAAGCGGGACCCCGGTCAGATACGCAGTATTTT
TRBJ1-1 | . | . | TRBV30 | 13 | CAWSFQEGTEAFF | TGTGCCTGGAGTTTTCAGGAGGGTACAGAAGCTTTCTTT
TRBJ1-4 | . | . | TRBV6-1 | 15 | CASSEGGVNNEKLFF | TGTGCCAGCAGTGAAGGGGGGGTGAATAATGAAAAACTGTTTTTT
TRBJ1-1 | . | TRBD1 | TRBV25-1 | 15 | CASSPRTGGDTEAFF | TGTGCCAGCAGTCCAAGGACAGGGGGAGACACTGAAGCTTTCTTT
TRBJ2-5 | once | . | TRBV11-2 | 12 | CASSSAEETQYF | TGTGCCAGCAGCAGCGCGGAGGAGACCCAGTACTTC
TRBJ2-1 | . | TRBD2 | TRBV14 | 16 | CASSQRAGGRSDEQFF | TGTGCCAGCAGCCAAAGGGCGGGAGGGCGAAGCGATGAGCAGTTCTTC
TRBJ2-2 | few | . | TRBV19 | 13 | CASRGLKTGELFF | TGTGCCAGTAGGGGACTTAAAACCGGGGAGCTGTTTTTT
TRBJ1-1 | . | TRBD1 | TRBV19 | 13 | CASSEGQALKAFF | TGTGCCAGTAGTGAGGGACAGGCCCTTAAAGCTTTCTTT